The clone carrying this TCR beta chain was recorded at least ten times. These data are taken from a study of naive and memory T cell subsets. The beta constant-region primer was an equimolar mix of two oligonucleotides covering TRBC1 and TRBC2. Nested alpha and beta constant-region primers with the SP2 primer drove four PCR rounds on ligated cDNA. A single record per CDR3 protein comes from TCRdb applying MiXCR to the UMI-ligation and nested PCR reads. This table holds roughly 24,000 distinct CDR3 sequences, roughly 9.6% found once. Germline-derived CDR1 and CDR2 are MNHEY and SMNVEV (reference sequence). Trimming took off 2 bases at V and 3 bases at J, with 20 bases between the two ends. This CDR3 comprises 17 residues.

J is TRBJ2-7 and V is TRBV27; D might be TRBD1 (6 bases). The sample taken for sequencing was central memory CD8+ T cells from blood. This TCR was recovered from a human donor in good health. The CDR3 DNA reads TGTGCCAGCAGTTTAGGGTCAGGGGTCGGAAATATCTACGAGCAGTACTTC. Translated, it gives CASSLGSGVGNIYEQYF.